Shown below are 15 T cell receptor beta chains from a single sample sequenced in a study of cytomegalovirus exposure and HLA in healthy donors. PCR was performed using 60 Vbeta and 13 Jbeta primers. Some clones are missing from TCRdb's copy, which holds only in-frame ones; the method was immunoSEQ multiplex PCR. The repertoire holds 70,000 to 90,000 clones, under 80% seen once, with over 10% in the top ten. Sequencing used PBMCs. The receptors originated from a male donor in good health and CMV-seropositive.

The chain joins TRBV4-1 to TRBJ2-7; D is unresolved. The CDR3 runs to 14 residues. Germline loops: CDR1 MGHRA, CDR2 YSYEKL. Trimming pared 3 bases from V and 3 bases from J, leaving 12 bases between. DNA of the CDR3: TGCGCCAGCAGCCAGGCCGGGTTCGGCTACGAGCAGTACTTC. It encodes CASSQAGFGYEQYF.

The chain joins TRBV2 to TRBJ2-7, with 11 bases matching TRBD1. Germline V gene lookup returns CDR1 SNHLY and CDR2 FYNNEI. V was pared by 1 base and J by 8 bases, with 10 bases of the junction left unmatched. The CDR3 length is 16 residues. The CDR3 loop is CASSEERTGTGGKQYF. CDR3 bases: TGTGCCAGCAGTGAAGAGAGAACCGGGACAGGGGGTAAGCAGTACTTC.

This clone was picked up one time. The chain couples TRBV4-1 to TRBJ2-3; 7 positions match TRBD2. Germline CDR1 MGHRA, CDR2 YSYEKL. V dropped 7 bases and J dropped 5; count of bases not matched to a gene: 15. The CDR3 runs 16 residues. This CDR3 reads CASKGPGMAGVDTQYF. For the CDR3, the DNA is TGCGCCAGCAAGGGACCGGGGATGGCGGGGGTAGATACGCAGTATTTT.

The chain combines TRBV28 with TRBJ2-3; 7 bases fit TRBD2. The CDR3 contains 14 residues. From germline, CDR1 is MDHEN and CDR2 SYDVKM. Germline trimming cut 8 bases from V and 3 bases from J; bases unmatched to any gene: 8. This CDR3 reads CASGVGLRTDTQYF. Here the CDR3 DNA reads TGTGCCAGCGGGGTGGGACTAAGAACAGATACGCAGTATTTT.

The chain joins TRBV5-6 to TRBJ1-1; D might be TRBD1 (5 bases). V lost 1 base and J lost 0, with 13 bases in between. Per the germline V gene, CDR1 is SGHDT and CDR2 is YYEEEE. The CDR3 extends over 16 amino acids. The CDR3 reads CASSLRGWEMNTEAFF. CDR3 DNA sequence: TGTGCCAGCAGCTTGAGGGGTTGGGAAATGAACACTGAAGCTTTCTTT.

In DNA form, the CDR3 reads TGTGCCAGCTATGGGGGGGACACTGAAGCTTTCTTT. Residues: CASYGGDTEAFF. This rearrangement joins TRBV27 to TRBJ1-1, with TRBD1 as a possible D gene (5 bases). The V end lost 8 bases, the J end lost 3 bases, and 10 bases lay between the germline ends. In germline, CDR1 is MNHEY, CDR2 SMNVEV (reference sequence). The CDR3 is 12 residues long.

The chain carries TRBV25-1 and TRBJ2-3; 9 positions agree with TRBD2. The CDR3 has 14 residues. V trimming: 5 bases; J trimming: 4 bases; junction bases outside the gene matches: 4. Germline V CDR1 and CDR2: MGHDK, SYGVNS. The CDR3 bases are TGTGCCAGCAGTCATAGCGGGAGACCAGATACGCAGTATTTT. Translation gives CASSHSGRPDTQYF.

CDR3 nucleotide sequence: TGTGCCAGTAGTAAGGCCAGGGGGAGGACTGAAGCTTTCTTT. Amino acid sequence: CASSKARGRTEAFF. This chain connects TRBV19 to TRBJ1-1; TRBD1 aligns across 7 bases. Unmatched junction bases numbered 7, after V lost 4 bases and J lost 5 bases. The CDR3 length is 14 residues. CDR1 and CDR2 from the germline V gene are LNHDA and SQIVND (reference sequence).

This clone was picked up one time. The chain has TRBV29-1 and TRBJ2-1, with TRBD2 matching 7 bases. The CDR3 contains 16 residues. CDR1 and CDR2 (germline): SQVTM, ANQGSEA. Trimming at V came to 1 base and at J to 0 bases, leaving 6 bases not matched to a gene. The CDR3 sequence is CSVEGWLADSYNEQFF. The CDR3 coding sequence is TGCAGCGTTGAAGGTTGGCTAGCGGACTCCTACAATGAGCAGTTCTTC.

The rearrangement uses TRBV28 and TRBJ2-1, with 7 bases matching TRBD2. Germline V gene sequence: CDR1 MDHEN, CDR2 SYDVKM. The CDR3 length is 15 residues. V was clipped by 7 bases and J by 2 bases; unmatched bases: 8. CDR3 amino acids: CASTQGEGPYNEQFF. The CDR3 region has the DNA TGTGCCAGCACCCAAGGGGAGGGACCCTACAATGAGCAGTTCTTC.

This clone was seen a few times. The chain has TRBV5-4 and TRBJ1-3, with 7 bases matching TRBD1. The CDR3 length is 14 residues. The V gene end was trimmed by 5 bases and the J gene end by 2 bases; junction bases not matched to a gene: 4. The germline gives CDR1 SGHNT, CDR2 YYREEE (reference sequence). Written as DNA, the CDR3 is TGTGCCAGCAGTACGGACAGGACTGGAAACACCATATATTTT. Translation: CASSTDRTGNTIYF.

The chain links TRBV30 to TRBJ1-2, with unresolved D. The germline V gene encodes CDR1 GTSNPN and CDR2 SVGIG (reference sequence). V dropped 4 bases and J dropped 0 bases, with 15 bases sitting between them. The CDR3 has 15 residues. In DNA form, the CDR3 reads TGTGCCTGGAACCCGACAAGGACTGCTAACTATGGCTACACCTTC. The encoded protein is CAWNPTRTANYGYTF.

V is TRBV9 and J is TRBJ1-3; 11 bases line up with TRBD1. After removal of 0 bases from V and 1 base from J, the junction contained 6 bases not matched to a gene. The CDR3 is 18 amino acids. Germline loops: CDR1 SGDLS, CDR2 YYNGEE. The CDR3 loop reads CASSVGGTGGSSGNTIYF. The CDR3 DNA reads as TGTGCCAGCAGCGTAGGCGGGACAGGGGGGTCGTCTGGAAACACCATATATTTT.

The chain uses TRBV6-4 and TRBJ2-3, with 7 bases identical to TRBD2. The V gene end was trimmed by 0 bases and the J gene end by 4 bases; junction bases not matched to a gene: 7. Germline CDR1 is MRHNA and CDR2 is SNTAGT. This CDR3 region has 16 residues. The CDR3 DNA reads TGTGCCAGCAGTGACTCAGAGCGGGGAGGCCCAGATACGCAGTATTTT. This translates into CASSDSERGGPDTQYF.

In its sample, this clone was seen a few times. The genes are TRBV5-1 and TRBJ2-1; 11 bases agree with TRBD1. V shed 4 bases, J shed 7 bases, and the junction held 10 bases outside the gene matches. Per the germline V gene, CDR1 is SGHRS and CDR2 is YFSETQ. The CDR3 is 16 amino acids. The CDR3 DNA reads TGCGCCAGCAGCAGGGCGGGGACAGGGGGTGGGAATGAGCAGTTCTTC. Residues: CASSRAGTGGGNEQFF.